Only one count was recorded for the clone carrying this T cell receptor (beta chain). Its antigen is currently unknown. Repertoires were generated with immunoSEQ multiplex PCR, while TCRdb's copy carries only in-frame clones and drops some. There are about 1 million clones in the sample; roughly 75% occur only once, and about 1.5% lies in the top ten. The data originate from a study of shared clonotypes between healthy human individuals. Across the whole study: CD4 naive cells filled three plates per donor, CD4 memory three, CD8 naive two and CD8 memory one.

The CDR3 runs to 16 residues. Trimming took off 3 bases at V and 9 bases at J, with 23 bases between the two ends. Germline V gene data show CDR1 as LNHDA and CDR2 as SQIVND (reference sequence). None of the donors, who were healthy HIV-negative adults, had recently had acute infections or vaccinations. Study-wide findings and caveats: A handful of donors showed sharing of roughly 5% of naive CD4 clonotypes.

The sequence came from a man aged 18 to 29 in good health. This chain links TRBV19 with TRBJ2-5; D may be TRBD1 (5 bases). The source material was memory CD4+ T cells sorted from blood. Subset described: CD45RA-negative fraction. As DNA, the CDR3 is TGTGCCAGTAGTATGTCAGGAAGGGGCCGTTCAAGGGCCCAGTACTTC. Its protein is CASSMSGRGRSRAQYF.